These 30 T cell receptor beta chains were sequenced from one sample in a study of T cells after yellow fever vaccination. TCRdb re-called the 5' RACE reads through MiXCR, storing one row per CDR3 protein. This table holds roughly 180,000 distinct CDR3 sequences, about 6.2% found once. The sequencing used CD4+ T cells sorted from PBMCs, collected on the day of the first yellow fever vaccination. The receptors originated from a man between 18 and 29 years old who received the YFV17D yellow fever vaccine.

This clonotype turned up a few times. The chain has TRBV7-6 and TRBJ1-2, with D maybe TRBD1 (5 bases). The CDR3 is 14 amino acids. In germline, CDR1 is SGHVS, CDR2 FNYEAQ. Trimming shortened V by 5 bases and J by 6 bases, and 16 bases separated the two germline ends. The CDR3 DNA reads TGTGCCAGCAGCCCTCGGGACTTCGAGGATGGCTACACCTTC. Its translation: CASSPRDFEDGYTF.

This clonotype was recorded many times. The gene calls are TRBV24-1 and TRBJ2-1; TRBD1 matches at 7 bases. Trimming took 2 bases from V and 7 from J; bases not matched to a gene: 13. The V gene's germline CDR1 is KGHDR and CDR2 SFDVKD. The CDR3 is 17 amino acids. CDR3 loop: CATSDSTGVGVFNEQFF. The CDR3 nucleotides are TGTGCCACCAGTGATTCCACAGGGGTAGGTGTTTTTAATGAGCAGTTCTTC.

This chain links TRBV12-3 or TRBV12-4 with TRBJ2-1; 9 bases match TRBD2. The CDR3 is 14 residues long. The J segment lost 5 bases and the V segment lost 6 bases, leaving 5 bases of the junction unmatched. This chain's CDR3 is CASRIAGAHNEQFF. DNA of the CDR3: TGTGCCAGCAGAATAGCGGGGGCCCACAATGAGCAGTTCTTC.

This clonotype was detected only a few times. The chain is built from TRBV6-1 and TRBJ1-4; D gene unclear. Trimming took off 7 bases at V and 3 bases at J, with 15 bases between the two ends. This CDR3 is built from 15 residues. The V gene's germline CDR1 is MNHNS and CDR2 SASEGT. The CDR3 region is CASNTRGGANEKLFF. CDR3 coding DNA: TGTGCCAGCAATACCCGCGGCGGGGCTAATGAAAAACTGTTTTTT.

This clonotype has at least ten counts. CDR3 DNA sequence: TGTGCCAGCAGCTCAGGACAGGTTCAAGAGACCCAGTACTTC. Its protein product is CASSSGQVQETQYF. This sequence joins TRBV7-9 and TRBJ2-5; 7 bases map to TRBD1. In germline, CDR1 is SEHNR, CDR2 FQNEAQ (reference sequence). The CDR3 loop spans 14 amino acids. The V and J ends lost 4 bases and 2 bases, in that order; junction bases with no gene match: 4.

This clonotype has only a few counts. The chain is built from TRBV21-1 and TRBJ2-5; the table's D call of TRBD2 was not tested on the DNA. TRBV21-1 is a pseudogene segment. The CDR3 runs 16 residues. The CDR3 DNA reads as TGTGCCAGCAGCAAAGGTAGCGGGGGGGGACAAGAGACCCAGTACTTC. This codes for CASSKGSGGGQETQYF.

This clonotype was counted at least ten times. This rearrangement joins TRBV2 to TRBJ2-7; D might be TRBD1 (5 bases). V gave up 3 bases and J gave up 4 bases, with 19 bases separating them. Germline values: CDR1 SNHLY, CDR2 FYNNEI. This CDR3 is 16 amino acids long. The CDR3 spells CASSEGLNNFVYEQYV. The CDR3 nucleotides are TGTGCCAGCAGTGAGGGGCTGAATAACTTCGTTTACGAGCAGTACGTC.

This clonotype was counted between two and nine times. This chain connects TRBV5-1 to TRBJ1-4; D may be TRBD1 (5 bases). Trimming removed 6 bases at V and 0 bases at J, with 12 bases between. The germline gives CDR1 SGHRS, CDR2 YFSETQ. This CDR3 spans 15 amino acids. The CDR3 loop is CASTTGGTTNEKLFF. CDR3 coding DNA: TGCGCCAGCACCACTGGGGGGACAACTAATGAAAAACTGTTTTTT. Together with reference TRBV5-1 and TRBJ1-4, the CDR3 gives the full variable domain: KAGVTQTPRYLIKTRGQQVTLSCSPISGHRSVSWYQQTPGQGLQFLFEYFSETQRNKGNFPGRFSGRQFSNSRSEMNVSTLELGDSALYLCASTTGGTTNEKLFFGSGTQLSVL.

In this sample, this clonotype turned up a few times. The chain recombines TRBV7-2 with TRBJ1-5; 9 bases are shared with TRBD1. This CDR3 comprises 14 residues. From germline, CDR1 is SGHTA and CDR2 FQGNSA. Trimming removed 5 bases from V and 9 bases from J; junction bases left unmatched: 8. Here the CDR3 DNA reads TGTGCCAGCAGCATCGGGACAGGGTTCCCGCCCCAGCATTTT. This translates into CASSIGTGFPPQHF.

Many counts were recorded for this clonotype. The CDR3 is CASSPTGANTGELFF. As DNA, the CDR3 is TGTGCCAGCAGTCCCACGGGCGCGAACACCGGGGAGCTGTTTTTT. The chain couples TRBV12-3 or TRBV12-4 to TRBJ2-2; the D is unclear. Trimming left V 5 bases short and J 0 bases short, with 10 bases between. The CDR3 totals 15 residues.

The CDR3: CSVEWRGRETQYF. The DNA of the CDR3 is TGCAGCGTTGAATGGCGGGGGAGGGAGACCCAGTACTTC. V is TRBV29-1 and J is TRBJ2-5; 7 bases are a match to TRBD2. CDR3 length equals 13 residues. The V segment lost 2 bases and the J segment 5 bases; nucleotides outside the gene matches: 5. Per germline, CDR1 SQVTM and CDR2 ANQGSEA.

This clonotype was seen repeatedly, ten times or more. DNA for the CDR3: TGCGCCAGCAGCTTGGCGGGTCCGGAGCAGTTCTTC. It yields the protein CASSLAGPEQFF. The chain uses TRBV5-1 and TRBJ2-1; D unclear. CDR1 SGHRS and CDR2 YFSETQ come from the germline V gene. The CDR3 consists of 12 residues. The V gene lost 0 bases and the J gene lost 10 bases, with 8 bases spanning the gap.

This clonotype came up a few times. In DNA form, the CDR3 reads TGTGCCAGCAGCCCTAAGGCGACCGACGGGGAGGCTTTGAATACGCAGTATTTT. Its translation: CASSPKATDGEALNTQYF. V and J are TRBV4-2 and TRBJ2-3; D possibly corresponds to TRBD2 (6 bases). Germline CDR1 and CDR2: LGHNA and YNFKEQ. The V end lost 4 bases, the J end lost 7 bases, and 27 bases lay between the germline ends. This CDR3 spans 18 amino acids.

This clonotype came up many times. This chain links TRBV7-2 with TRBJ2-3; no clear D. This CDR3 spans 13 amino acids. Trimming cost V 4 bases and J 6 bases, with 11 bases left between them. The germline V gene has CDR1 SGHTA and CDR2 FQGNSA. DNA for the CDR3: TGTGCCAGCAGCTATCGACCCGTGGATACGCAGTATTTT. Translating gives CASSYRPVDTQYF. The full variable domain, in which reference TRBV7-2 and TRBJ2-3 provide the parts outside the CDR3, is GAGVSQSPSNKVTEKGKDVELRCDPISGHTALYWYRQSLGQGLEFLIYFQGNSAPDKSGLPSDRFSAERTGGSVSTLTIQRTQQEDSAVYLCASSYRPVDTQYFGPGTRLTVL.

This clonotype was recorded many times. V and J are TRBV20-1 and TRBJ2-1, with a weak D call TRBD1 (6 bases). The CDR3 spans 15 residues. In germline, CDR1 is DFQATT, CDR2 SNEGSKA (reference sequence). V shed 3 bases and J shed 1 base, with 13 bases lying between them. This chain's CDR3 is CSARAGTISYNEQFF. CDR3 bases: TGCAGTGCTAGGGCCGGGACAATTTCCTACAATGAGCAGTTCTTC.

This clonotype showed up many times. V usage is TRBV6-5 and J usage is TRBJ2-3, with D possibly being TRBD2 (6 bases). Trimming took 2 bases from V and 3 from J, leaving 12 bases between them. CDR3 length equals 15 residues. The germline V gene has CDR1 MNHEY and CDR2 SVGAGI. The CDR3 sequence: CASSYAWGETDTQYF. CDR3 DNA sequence: TGTGCCAGCAGTTACGCGTGGGGGGAGACAGATACGCAGTATTTT.

Notes on this clonotype: This may stem from a read error, because a much larger clone lies one nucleotide away. The rearrangement joins TRBV4-2 to TRBJ2-3; the D call may be TRBD1 or TRBD2 (6 bases each). Germline V gene lookup returns CDR1 LGHNA and CDR2 YNFKEQ. V was cut by 2 bases and J by 5 bases, with 17 bases left in between. The CDR3 totals 16 residues. The DNA for the CDR3 is TGTGCCAGCAGCCAACGAGGGGGGACTGCCAGAGATACGCAGTATTTT. Translation: CASSQRGGTARDTQYF.

This chain uses TRBV27 with TRBJ1-4; 10 nucleotides agree with TRBD1. The CDR3 is 16 residues long. J lost 4 bases, V lost 2 bases, and 4 bases had no gene match. Germline V gene data show CDR1 as MNHEY and CDR2 as SMNVEV (reference sequence). The CDR3 here is CASSLHRDRGNEKLFF. The CDR3 DNA sequence: TGTGCCAGCAGTTTACACCGGGACAGGGGTAATGAAAAACTGTTTTTT.

This clonotype was detected ten times or more. This chain uses TRBV5-1 with TRBJ2-5; D unresolved. The CDR3 runs 13 residues. From germline, CDR1 is SGHRS and CDR2 YFSETQ. Trimming stripped 1 base from V and 3 bases from J, with 7 bases between. DNA of the CDR3: TGCGCCAGCAGCTTGTTTGGGGAAGAGACCCAGTACTTC. Protein: CASSLFGEETQYF. The whole variable domain, remainder taken from reference TRBV5-1 and TRBJ2-5, is KAGVTQTPRYLIKTRGQQVTLSCSPISGHRSVSWYQQTPGQGLQFLFEYFSETQRNKGNFPGRFSGRQFSNSRSEMNVSTLELGDSALYLCASSLFGEETQYFGPGTRLLVL.

This clonotype was detected many times. The V call is TRBV6-1, the J call TRBJ2-2; D unclear. The germline gives CDR1 MNHNS, CDR2 SASEGT. This CDR3 region has 12 residues. Trimming removed 4 bases from V and 6 bases from J, with 6 bases in between. The CDR3 DNA reads TGTGCCAGCAGTGTGGGGTCCGGGGAGCTGTTTTTT. It codes for CASSVGSGELFF.

The sample holds many counts of this clonotype. The V and J genes are TRBV28 and TRBJ2-3; D is possibly TRBD1 (6 bases). Germline CDR1 is MDHEN and CDR2 is SYDVKM. This CDR3 contains 17 residues. Trimming removed 8 bases at V and 8 bases at J, with 29 bases between. CDR3 sequence: CASCGTSGDAGRGTQYF. In DNA, the CDR3 is TGTGCCAGCTGCGGTACATCAGGGGACGCCGGTCGGGGTACGCAGTATTTT. Full variable domain (missing parts from reference TRBV28 and TRBJ2-3): DVKVTQSSRYLVKRTGEKVFLECVQDMDHENMFWYRQDPGLGLRLIYFSYDVKMKEKGDIPEGYSVSREKKERFSLILESASTNQTSMYLCASCGTSGDAGRGTQYFGPGTRLTVL.

Only a few counts were recorded for this clonotype. The rearrangement uses TRBV19 and TRBJ2-5; D ambiguous. The CDR3 covers 13 residues. Germline CDR1 LNHDA, CDR2 SQIVND (reference sequence). V lost 3 bases, J lost 4 bases, and 9 bases lay in between. CDR3 nucleotides: TGTGCCAGTAGTATCGACCTGAGAGAGACCCAGTACTTC. This sequence encodes CASSIDLRETQYF.

This clonotype was counted a few times. The chain uses TRBV4-2 and TRBJ2-6, with 7 positions matching TRBD1. This CDR3 is built from 18 residues. The germline CDR1 and CDR2 sequences are LGHNA and YNFKEQ. Trimming cost V 0 bases and J 1 base; bases outside gene matches: 6. The CDR3 nucleotides read TGTGCCAGCAGCCAAGAAGGGGGCAGGCATTCTGGGGCCAACGTCCTGACTTTC. This encodes CASSQEGGRHSGANVLTF.

Note on this clonotype: The junction departs from the called germline gene at one end, perhaps through a read error. This sequence joins TRBV7-2 and TRBJ2-1; 7 bases fit TRBD2. CDR3 length: 15 residues. Germline V CDR1 and CDR2: SGHTA, FQGNSA. The CDR3 spells CASSLAATHGRGTVF. The CDR3 region has the DNA TGTGCCAGCAGCTTAGCGGCCACTCACGGGCGGGGGACGGTCTTC.

By frequency in the sample, this clonotype is medium-sized. The chain is built from TRBV11-2 and TRBJ2-6, with 7 bases that match TRBD1. CDR1 is SGHAT, CDR2 FQNNGV, per germline. V lost 4 bases to trimming and J lost 1 base; unmatched junction nucleotides: 13. The CDR3 is 19 amino acids. This CDR3 reads CASSSEGAGITSGANVLTF. The DNA for the CDR3 is TGTGCCAGCAGCTCAGAGGGGGCAGGGATCACTTCTGGGGCCAACGTCCTGACTTTC.

The V call is TRBV11-2, the J call TRBJ2-7, with 7 nucleotides matching TRBD1. The CDR3 is 18 amino acids. The germline CDR1 and CDR2 sequences are SGHAT and FQNNGV. V shed 3 bases and J 0 bases; nucleotides not matched to a gene: 14. The CDR3 DNA reads TGTGCCAGCAGCTTTGGTCGACTCCGGGACAGAAGCTCCTACGAGCAGTACTTC. This codes for CASSFGRLRDRSSYEQYF.

This clonotype was observed a handful of times. The J gene is TRBJ2-3, the V gene TRBV25-1, with D perhaps matching TRBD1 (6 bases). From germline, CDR1 is MGHDK and CDR2 SYGVNS. The V and J ends lost 4 bases and 5 bases respectively, with 16 bases between them. The CDR3 loop spans 15 amino acids. The DNA for the CDR3 is TGTGCCAGCAGTGCCGCAGGGGAAGGAGTAGATACGCAGTATTTT. This translates into CASSAAGEGVDTQYF.

This clonotype showed up many times. The chain uses TRBV7-2 and TRBJ2-3; no firm D call. The CDR3 is made up of 13 amino acids. Germline CDR1 reads SGHTA; CDR2 reads FQGNSA. Trimming stripped 3 bases from V and 2 bases from J, with 6 bases between. CDR3 in amino acids: CASSLGFTDTQYF. CDR3 nucleotide sequence: TGTGCCAGCAGCTTGGGCTTCACAGATACGCAGTATTTT.

The chain employs TRBV7-2 and TRBJ2-1; 7 bases are shared with TRBD2. V dropped 1 base and J dropped 6; count of bases not matched to a gene: 3. In germline, CDR1 is SGHTA, CDR2 FQGNSA. The CDR3 contains 14 residues. The CDR3 nucleotides are TGTGCCAGCAGCTTAGGTGGGAGGGCCAATGAGCAGTTCTTC. Its translation: CASSLGGRANEQFF.

This clonotype was observed at least ten times. The DNA of the CDR3 is TGTGCCAGCACTACCGGGGGCCCGGTCCAGACCCAGTACTTC. Its translation is CASTTGGPVQTQYF. This chain joins TRBV6-2 or TRBV6-3 and TRBJ2-5; D is possibly TRBD1 or TRBD2 (6 bases each). Germline-derived CDR1 and CDR2 are MNHEY and SVGEGT. Trimming removed 7 bases from V and 6 bases from J, with 18 bases in between. This CDR3 has 14 residues.